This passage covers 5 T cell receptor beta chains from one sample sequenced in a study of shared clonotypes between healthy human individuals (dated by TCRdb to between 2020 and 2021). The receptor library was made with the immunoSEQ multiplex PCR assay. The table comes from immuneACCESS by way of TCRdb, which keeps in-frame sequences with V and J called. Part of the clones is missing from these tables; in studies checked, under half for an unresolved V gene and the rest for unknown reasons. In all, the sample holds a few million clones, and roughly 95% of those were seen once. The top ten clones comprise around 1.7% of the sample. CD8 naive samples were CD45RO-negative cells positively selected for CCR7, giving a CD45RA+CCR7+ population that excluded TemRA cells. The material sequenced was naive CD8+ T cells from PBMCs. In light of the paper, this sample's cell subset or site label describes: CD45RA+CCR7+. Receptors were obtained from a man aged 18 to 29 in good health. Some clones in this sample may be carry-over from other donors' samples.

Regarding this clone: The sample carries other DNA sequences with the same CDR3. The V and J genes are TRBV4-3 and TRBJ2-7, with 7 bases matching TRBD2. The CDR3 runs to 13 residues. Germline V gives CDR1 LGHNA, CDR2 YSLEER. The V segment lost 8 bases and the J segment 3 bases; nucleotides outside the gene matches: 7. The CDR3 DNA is TGCGCCAGCTCCCCACCGGGGGGCTACGAGCAGTACTTC. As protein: CASSPPGGYEQYF.

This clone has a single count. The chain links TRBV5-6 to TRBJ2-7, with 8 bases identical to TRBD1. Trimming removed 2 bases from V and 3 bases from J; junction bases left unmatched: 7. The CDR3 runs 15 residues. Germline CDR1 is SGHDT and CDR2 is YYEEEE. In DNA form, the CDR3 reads TGTGCCAGCAGCTTATTCCAGGGGGCTATCTACGAGCAGTACTTC. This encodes CASSLFQGAIYEQYF.

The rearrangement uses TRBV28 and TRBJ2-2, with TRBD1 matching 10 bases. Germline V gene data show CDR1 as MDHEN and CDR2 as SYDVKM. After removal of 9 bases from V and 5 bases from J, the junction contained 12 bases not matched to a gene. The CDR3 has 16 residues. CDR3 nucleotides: TGTGCCAGTCTTTCCCTCAGACAGGGGGCTACCGGGGAGCTGTTTTTT. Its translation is CASLSLRQGATGELFF.

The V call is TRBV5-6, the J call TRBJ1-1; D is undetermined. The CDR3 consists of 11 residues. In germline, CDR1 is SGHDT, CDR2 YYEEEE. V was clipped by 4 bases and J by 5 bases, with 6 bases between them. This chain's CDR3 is CASSQQTEAFF. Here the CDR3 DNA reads TGTGCCAGCAGCCAACAGACTGAAGCTTTCTTT.

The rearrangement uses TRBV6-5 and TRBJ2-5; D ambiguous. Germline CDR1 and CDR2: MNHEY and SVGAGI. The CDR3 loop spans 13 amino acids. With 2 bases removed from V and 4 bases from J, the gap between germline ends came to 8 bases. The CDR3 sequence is CASSYTPRETQYF. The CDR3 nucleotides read TGTGCCAGCAGTTACACCCCCCGAGAGACCCAGTACTTC.